This TCR beta chain comes out of a study of early T cells in non-severe SARS-CoV-2 infection. V was trimmed by 7 bases and J by 3 bases, leaving 13 bases between them. This CDR3 contains 14 residues. The germline V gene encodes CDR1 ENHRY and CDR2 SYGVKD. The library protocol tagged individual cDNA molecules with unique molecular identifiers. From the 5' RACE reads, TCRdb called clonotypes with MiXCR, one entry per CDR3 protein. The sample has tens of thousands of distinct CDR3 sequences, 10% to 15% seen once; the top ten hold approximately 4.7%. The chain joins TRBV10-3 to TRBJ2-1; D perhaps matches TRBD2 (6 bases). The TCR was taken from an adult who was a healthcare worker with PCR-confirmed SARS-CoV-2 infection or an uninfected control (not recorded which). This specimen consisted of whole blood, obtained at baseline. DNA of the CDR3: TGTGCCATCAAAGGCGGGACGAACTACAATGAGCAGTTCTTC. Its protein is CAIKGGTNYNEQFF.